This T cell receptor beta chain was identified during a study of control samples from healthy donors and cancer patients. Unmatched junction bases numbered 9, after V lost 2 bases and J lost 0 bases. This CDR3 is 18 amino acids long. Germline loops: CDR1 SGHVS, CDR2 FNYEAQ. Method: immunoSEQ multiplex PCR; TCRdb's copy keeps in-frame clones and lacks some. The sample contains about 160,000 clones, 93% of which appear only once. The sequenced sample was blood. This receptor was obtained from an older woman in good health. V gene TRBV7-6 combines with J gene TRBJ2-1; 8 bases line up with TRBD2. This CDR3 is CASSLPRNSGNSYNEQFF. In DNA, the CDR3 is TGTGCCAGCAGCTTACCGCGGAATAGCGGGAACTCCTACAATGAGCAGTTCTTC.